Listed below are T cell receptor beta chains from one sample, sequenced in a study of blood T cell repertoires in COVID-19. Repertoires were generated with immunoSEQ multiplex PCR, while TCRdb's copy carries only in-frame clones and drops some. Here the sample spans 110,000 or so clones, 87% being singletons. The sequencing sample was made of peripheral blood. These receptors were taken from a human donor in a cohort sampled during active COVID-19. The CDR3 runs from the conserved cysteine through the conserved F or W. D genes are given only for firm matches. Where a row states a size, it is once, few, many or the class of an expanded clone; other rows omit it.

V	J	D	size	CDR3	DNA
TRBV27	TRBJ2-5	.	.	CASRPVGGSKTQYF	TGTGCCAGCAGGCCCGTTGGCGGCTCGAAGACCCAGTACTTC
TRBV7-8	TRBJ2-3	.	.	CASSLGRQDTDTQYF	TGTGCCAGCAGCTTGGGGCGGCAAGACACAGATACGCAGTATTTT
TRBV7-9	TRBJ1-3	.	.	CASSLEWGQGSGNTIYF	TGTGCCAGCAGCTTAGAATGGGGGCAAGGCTCTGGAAACACCATATATTTT
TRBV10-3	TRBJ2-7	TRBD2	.	CAISEELAGPSEQYF	TGTGCCATCAGTGAGGAACTAGCGGGGCCCAGCGAGCAGTACTTC
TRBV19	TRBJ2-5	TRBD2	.	CASSTRGLAVQETQYF	TGTGCCAGTAGTACCCGGGGACTAGCGGTGCAAGAGACCCAGTACTTC
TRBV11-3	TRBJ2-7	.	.	CASSLAGLYEQYF	TGTGCCAGCAGCTTAGCGGGTCTCTACGAGCAGTACTTC
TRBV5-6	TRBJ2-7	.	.	CASSPVSTYEQYF	TGTGCCAGCAGCCCGGTGAGCACCTACGAGCAGTACTTC
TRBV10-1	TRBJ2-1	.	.	CASTHGPPGLNNEQFF	TGCGCCAGCACCCATGGCCCTCCAGGGCTGAACAATGAGCAGTTCTTC
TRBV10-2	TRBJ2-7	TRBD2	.	CASASGGSYEQYF	TGCGCCAGCGCTAGCGGGGGCTCCTACGAGCAGTACTTC
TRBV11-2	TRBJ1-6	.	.	CASSDPWGGSSYNSPLHF	TGTGCCAGCAGCGACCCCTGGGGGGGGAGCTCCTATAATTCACCCCTCCACTTT
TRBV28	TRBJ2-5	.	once	CASSLGGAGQQETQYF	TGTGCCAGCAGTTTAGGTGGTGCAGGCCAACAAGAGACCCAGTACTTC
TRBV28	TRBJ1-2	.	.	CASSFLGGARGYTF	TGTGCCAGCAGTTTTCTCGGCGGGGCTCGCGGCTACACCTTC
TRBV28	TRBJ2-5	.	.	CASSVRLGGAETQYF	TGTGCCAGCAGCGTAAGACTAGGGGGCGCAGAGACCCAGTACTTC
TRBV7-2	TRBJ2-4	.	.	CASSPTDGENIQYF	TGTGCCAGCAGCCCAACGGACGGGGAAAACATTCAGTACTTC
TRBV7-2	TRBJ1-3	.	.	CASSLGTGNTIYF	TGTGCCAGCAGCTTAGGGACAGGAAACACCATATATTTT
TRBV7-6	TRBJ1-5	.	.	CASSLEQGNNQPQHF	TGTGCCAGCAGCTTAGAACAGGGAAACAATCAGCCCCAGCATTTT
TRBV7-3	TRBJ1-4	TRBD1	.	CASSSSGGWEKLFF	TGTGCCAGCAGCTCGTCAGGGGGCTGGGAAAAACTGTTTTTT
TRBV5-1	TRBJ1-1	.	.	CASSLVDSLSSEAFF	TGCGCCAGCAGCTTGGTGGACAGTCTTTCTTCTGAAGCTTTCTTT
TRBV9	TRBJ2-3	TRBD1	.	CASSPRPGTGQYSTDTQYF	TGTGCCAGCAGCCCTCGTCCCGGGACAGGGCAGTATAGCACAGATACGCAGTATTTT
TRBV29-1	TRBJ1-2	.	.	CSARQDYGYTF	TGCAGCGCACGACAGGACTATGGCTACACCTTC
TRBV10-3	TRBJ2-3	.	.	CAISESPTASTDTQYF	TGTGCCATCAGTGAGTCCCCGACAGCTAGCACAGATACGCAGTATTTT
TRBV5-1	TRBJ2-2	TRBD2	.	CASIGREGGTGELFF	TGCGCCAGCATAGGAAGGGAGGGCGGAACCGGGGAGCTGTTTTTT
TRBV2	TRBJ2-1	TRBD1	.	CASSTQGQGSNEQFF	TGTGCCAGCAGCACCCAGGGACAGGGTAGCAATGAGCAGTTCTTC
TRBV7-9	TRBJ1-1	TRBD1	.	CASSLGPGTGRFTEAFF	TGTGCCAGCAGCTTAGGGCCTGGGACAGGGAGATTCACTGAAGCTTTCTTT
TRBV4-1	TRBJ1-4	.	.	CASSQGRANEKLFF	TGCGCCAGCAGCCAGGGGAGGGCTAATGAAAAACTGTTTTTT
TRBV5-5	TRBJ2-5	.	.	CASSRSGETQYF	TGTGCCAGCAGCCGGAGCGGAGAGACCCAGTACTTC
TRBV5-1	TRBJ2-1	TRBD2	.	CASSLYSGSGSYNEQFF	TGCGCCAGCAGCCTCTATAGCGGGAGTGGCTCCTACAATGAGCAGTTCTTC
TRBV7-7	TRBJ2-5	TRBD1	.	CASSPAGTGTETQYF	TGTGCTAGCAGCCCCGCCGGGACAGGGACCGAGACCCAGTACTTC
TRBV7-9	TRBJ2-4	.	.	CASSLARNIQYF	TGTGCCAGCAGCTTAGCGAGAAACATTCAGTACTTC
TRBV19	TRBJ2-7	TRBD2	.	CASSRTSGIYEQYF	TGTGCCAGTAGTCGGACTAGCGGGATCTACGAGCAGTACTTC
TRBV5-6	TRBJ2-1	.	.	CASLDSYNEQFF	TGTGCCAGCCTAGACTCCTACAATGAGCAGTTCTTC
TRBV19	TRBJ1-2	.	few	CASSTDGLTAYGYTF	TGTGCCAGTAGTACCGACGGCCTGACAGCCTATGGCTACACCTTC
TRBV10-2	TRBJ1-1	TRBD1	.	CASTDSGGGDTEAFF	TGCGCCAGCACCGACTCCGGAGGGGGCGACACTGAAGCTTTCTTT
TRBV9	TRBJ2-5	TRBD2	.	CASSAIPRGAGEETQYF	TGTGCCAGCAGCGCCATCCCCCGGGGAGCGGGGGAAGAGACCCAGTACTTC
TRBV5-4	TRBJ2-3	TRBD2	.	CASSLGIAGGPADTQYF	TGTGCCAGCAGCTTGGGAATAGCGGGAGGGCCAGCAGATACGCAGTATTTT
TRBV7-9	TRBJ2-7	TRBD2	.	CASSLRLGGTYEQYF	TGTGCCAGCAGCTTGAGGCTGGGAGGGACCTACGAGCAGTACTTC
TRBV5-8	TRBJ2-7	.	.	CASSLAYEQYF	TGTGCCAGCAGCTTGGCTTACGAGCAGTACTTC
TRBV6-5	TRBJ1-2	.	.	CASSTPSGANYGYTF	TGTGCCAGCAGTACCCCCAGCGGGGCTAACTATGGCTACACCTTC
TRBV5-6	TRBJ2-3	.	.	CASSLGRGGLTDTQYF	TGTGCCAGCAGCTTGGGGCGGGGCGGACTCACAGATACGCAGTATTTT
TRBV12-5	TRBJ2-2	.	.	CASGPRDTYTGELFF	TGTGCTAGTGGACCGAGGGACACCTACACCGGGGAGCTGTTTTTT
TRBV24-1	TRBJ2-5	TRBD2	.	CATRSSGTQETQYF	TGTGCCACCAGGTCTAGCGGGACCCAAGAGACCCAGTACTTC
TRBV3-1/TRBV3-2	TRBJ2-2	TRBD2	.	CASSQDLAGVTGELFF	TGTGCCAGCAGCCAAGATCTAGCGGGAGTTACCGGGGAGCTGTTTTTT
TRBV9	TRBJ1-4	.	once	CASSVGVGGEKLFF	TGTGCCAGCAGCGTAGGCGTCGGGGGTGAAAAACTGTTTTTT
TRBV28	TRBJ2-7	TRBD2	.	CASSLGTSGSREQYF	TGTGCCAGCAGCTTGGGGACTAGCGGGAGCAGGGAGCAGTACTTC
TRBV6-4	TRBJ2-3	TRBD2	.	CASSDGSGRNTDTQYF	TGTGCCAGCAGTGACGGGAGCGGGAGGAACACGGATACGCAGTATTTT